The 25 T cell receptor beta chains in this list originate from one sample, sequenced in a study of cytomegalovirus exposure and HLA in healthy donors. Use of 60 Vbeta and 13 Jbeta primers characterized the PCR. TCRdb's table, derived via immunoSEQ multiplex PCR, lists solely in-frame clones and lacks some. The table includes under 200,000 clones, approximately 79% detected once. The sequenced sample consisted of PBMCs. These receptors were taken from a woman between 40 and 50 years old in good health and CMV-seronegative.

This chain joins TRBV2 and TRBJ2-3; the match to TRBD2 covers 14 bases. Germline V gene data show CDR1 as SNHLY and CDR2 as FYNNEI. V dropped 9 bases and J dropped 0; count of bases not matched to a gene: 11. The CDR3 totals 18 residues. The CDR3 nucleotides are TGTGCCAGTTCCCGGCGGACTAGCGGGGGGACTAGCACAGATACGCAGTATTTT. It specifies CASSRRTSGGTSTDTQYF. Full variable domain (outside the CDR3, taken from reference TRBV2 and TRBJ2-3): EPEVTQTPSHQVTQMGQEVILRCVPISNHLYFYWYRQILGQKVEFLVSFYNNEISEKSEIFDDQFSVERPDGSNFTLKIRSTKLEDSAMYFCASSRRTSGGTSTDTQYFGPGTRLTVL.

The V and J genes are TRBV19 and TRBJ1-2, with a tentative D call TRBD1 (6 bases). V was trimmed by 5 bases and J by 4 bases, leaving 20 bases between them. In germline, CDR1 is LNHDA, CDR2 SQIVND (reference sequence). The CDR3 spans 16 residues. For the CDR3, the DNA is TGTGCCAGTAGTGCAGGGAGGGGACATGGGACCTATGGCTACACCTTC. The encoded protein is CASSAGRGHGTYGYTF.

J is TRBJ2-3 and V is TRBV7-6; 7 nucleotides line up with TRBD2. The CDR3 covers 14 residues. The junction had 2 bases not matched to a gene; V was cut back by 2 bases and J by 3 bases. Germline CDR1 and CDR2: SGHVS and FNYEAQ. CDR3 sequence (DNA): TGTGCCAGCAGCTTAACGGGGGGAACAGATACGCAGTATTTT. Residues: CASSLTGGTDTQYF.

As for this clone: A junction boundary mismatches the germline segment, possibly from a read error. The chain couples TRBV7-7 to TRBJ2-2, with D perhaps TRBD2 (5 bases). CDR1 SSHAT and CDR2 FNYEAQ come from the germline V gene (reference sequence). The CDR3 has 17 amino acids. As DNA, the CDR3 is TGTGCTAGCAGAAAATTTCCTTCCGGGACGAACACCGGGGAGCTGTTTTTT. Residues: CASRKFPSGTNTGELFF. The whole variable domain, filled in from reference TRBV7-7 and TRBJ2-2, reads GAGVSQSPRYKVTKRGQDVTLRCDPISSHATLYWYQQALGQGPEFLTYFNYEAQPDKSGLPSDRFSAERPEGSISTLTIQRTEQRDSAMYRCASRKFPSGTNTGELFFGEGSRLTVL.

The chain couples TRBV5-1 to TRBJ2-1; weak D call: TRBD1 (5 bases). V dropped 4 bases and J dropped 1 base, with 15 bases sitting between them. The CDR3 spans 16 residues. Germline V gene lookup returns CDR1 SGHRS and CDR2 YFSETQ. This CDR3 is CASSPGQVASYNEQFF. The CDR3 DNA reads as TGCGCCAGCAGCCCAGGGCAGGTGGCGTCCTACAATGAGCAGTTCTTC.

This clone was counted only a few times. The chain combines TRBV6-5 with TRBJ1-2; no clear D gene. The V end was cut by 7 bases, the J end by 6 bases, with 21 bases between. The CDR3 runs to 15 residues. In germline, CDR1 is MNHEY, CDR2 SVGAGI. CDR3 coding DNA: TGTGCCAGCATCGGGAGGCAGGTCCCTTGGGATGGCTACACCTTC. As protein: CASIGRQVPWDGYTF.

This sequence joins TRBV7-9 and TRBJ2-5; 9 bases fit TRBD1. The CDR3 loop spans 15 amino acids. After removal of 4 bases from V and 7 bases from J, the junction contained 10 bases not matched to a gene. Germline CDR1 is SEHNR and CDR2 is FQNEAQ (reference sequence). The CDR3 coding sequence is TGTGCCAGCAGCTCTCAAGGACAGGGGATGGGGACCCAGTACTTC. This codes for CASSSQGQGMGTQYF. Supplemented by reference TRBV7-9 and TRBJ2-5, the full variable domain reads DTGVSQNPRHKITKRGQNVTFRCDPISEHNRLYWYRQTLGQGPEFLTYFQNEAQLEKSRLLSDRFSAERPKGSFSTLEIQRTEQGDSAMYLCASSSQGQGMGTQYFGPGTRLLVL.

This chain uses TRBV30 with TRBJ1-1; 7 nucleotides line up with TRBD1. This CDR3 is built from 13 residues. Germline assignment: CDR1 GTSNPN and CDR2 SVGIG (reference sequence). V gave up 7 bases and J gave up 0 bases; unmatched junction bases: 5. The CDR3 region is CAFSGQVNTEAFF. CDR3 coding DNA: TGTGCCTTTTCAGGACAGGTGAACACTGAAGCTTTCTTT.

This chain links TRBV30 with TRBJ1-2; possible D gene TRBD1, 5 bases. Trimming shortened V by 4 bases and J by 4 bases, and 16 bases separated the two germline ends. This CDR3 has 14 amino acids. CDR1 is GTSNPN, CDR2 SVGIG, per germline (reference sequence). The CDR3 DNA sequence: TGTGCCTGGAACCCCTCAGGGCTGACCTATGGCTACACCTTC. This codes for CAWNPSGLTYGYTF.

The V and J genes are TRBV19 and TRBJ1-4; D is unresolved. The V end lost 3 bases, the J end lost 7 bases, and 9 bases lay between the germline ends. The length of the CDR3 is 13 residues. In germline, CDR1 is LNHDA, CDR2 SQIVND (reference sequence). CDR3 sequence (DNA): TGTGCCAGTAGTATTGGAGGGAGTGAAAAACTGTTTTTT. This codes for CASSIGGSEKLFF. Variable domain in full (rest from reference TRBV19 and TRBJ1-4): DGGITQSPKYLFRKEGQNVTLSCEQNLNHDAMYWYRQDPGQGLRLIYYSQIVNDFQKGDIAEGYSVSREKKESFPLTVTSAQKNPTAFYLCASSIGGSEKLFFGSGTQLSVL.

This sequence joins TRBV30 and TRBJ1-2; D gene uncertain. The CDR3 has 12 amino acids. Between the trimmed V and J ends, which lost 0 bases and 8 bases, there was a span of 10 bases. Germline CDR1 GTSNPN, CDR2 SVGIG (reference sequence). For the CDR3, the DNA is TGTGCCTGGAGTGTAGGCAGGATAGGCTACACCTTC. Its protein product is CAWSVGRIGYTF.

This clone was seen only a few times. V usage is TRBV5-1 and J usage is TRBJ2-1; 11 bases are a match to TRBD1. V trimming: 4 bases; J trimming: 5 bases; junction bases outside the gene matches: 8. The CDR3 runs 16 residues. CDR1 SGHRS and CDR2 YFSETQ come from the germline V gene. The CDR3 loop reads CASSVGRDRGNNEQFF. CDR3 nucleotides: TGCGCCAGCAGCGTAGGCCGGGACAGGGGGAACAATGAGCAGTTCTTC.

The chain is built from TRBV7-9 and TRBJ1-1; 10 nucleotides align to TRBD1. Germline-derived CDR1 and CDR2 are SEHNR and FQNEAQ (reference sequence). This CDR3 has 14 residues. Trimming cost V 1 base and J 7 bases; bases outside gene matches: 3. CDR3 bases: TGTGCCAGCAGCTTAGGGACAGGGGGATGTGAAGCTTTCTTT. Residues: CASSLGTGGCEAFF.

The chain uses TRBV6-1 and TRBJ2-7, with 7 bases fitting TRBD1. CDR1 MNHNS and CDR2 SASEGT come from the germline V gene. The CDR3 is made up of 11 amino acids. J lost 13 bases, V lost 2 bases, and 5 bases had no gene match. CDR3 sequence reads: CASSERQGEYF. CDR3 nucleotides: TGTGCCAGCAGTGAAAGACAGGGAGAATACTTC.

This chain uses TRBV28 with TRBJ1-6, with D uncertain. The CDR3 is 15 residues long. Germline values: CDR1 MDHEN, CDR2 SYDVKM. Between the trimmed V and J ends, which lost 6 bases and 8 bases, there was a span of 17 bases. The CDR3 DNA reads as TGTGCCAGCAGCTACCCTTCGAGGGTTGATTCACCCCTCCACTTT. Translation: CASSYPSRVDSPLHF.

This clone was seen just once. This rearrangement joins TRBV30 to TRBJ2-5, with TRBD1 as a possible D gene (5 bases). In germline, CDR1 is GTSNPN, CDR2 SVGIG (reference sequence). The CDR3 has 13 amino acids. V was trimmed by 2 bases and J by 5 bases, leaving 12 bases between them. The CDR3 sequence: CAWSKWGEETQYF. The CDR3 coding sequence is TGTGCCTGGAGTAAGTGGGGCGAGGAGACCCAGTACTTC.

This chain joins TRBV5-1 and TRBJ2-5; 10 nucleotides agree with TRBD1. The J call may not be correct, given that the DNA end is closer to TRBJ2-7. Germline V gene lookup returns CDR1 SGHRS and CDR2 YFSETQ. There are 16 residues in the CDR3. CDR3 nucleotide sequence: TGCGCCAGCAGCTTGGGGACCGGGACAGGGGCTTACGAGCAGTACTTC. Translated, it gives CASSLGTGTGAYEQYF.

The chain employs TRBV19 and TRBJ1-3, with D maybe TRBD1 (6 bases). The length of the CDR3 is 11 residues. Looked up from germline, CDR1 is LNHDA and CDR2 is SQIVND (reference sequence). V lost 11 bases and J lost 9, with 14 bases in between. The CDR3 sequence: CAVTSGATIYF. CDR3 DNA sequence: TGTGCCGTAACCTCAGGGGCCACCATATATTTT.

The J gene is TRBJ1-1, the V gene TRBV29-1, with 12 bases identical to TRBD1. Per the germline V gene, CDR1 is SQVTM and CDR2 is ANQGSEA. V shed 8 bases and J 11 bases; nucleotides not matched to a gene: 12. This CDR3 contains 13 residues. CDR3 coding DNA: TGCAGCTCTTGGGACAGGGGGCTAACGGTTGCTTTCTTT. It yields the protein CSSWDRGLTVAFF. Combining the CDR3 with reference TRBV29-1 and TRBJ1-1 gives the whole variable domain SAVISQKPSRDICQRGTSLTIQCQVDSQVTMMFWYRQQPGQSLTLIATANQGSEATYESGFVIDKFPISRPNLTFSTLTVSNMSPEDSSIYLCSSWDRGLTVAFFGQGTRLTVV.

The CDR3: CASSEARTRVYEQYF. Here the CDR3 DNA reads TGTGCCAGCAGTGAAGCGCGGACTAGGGTCTACGAGCAGTACTTC. The chain links TRBV6-1 to TRBJ2-7; 7 positions agree with TRBD2. CDR3 length: 15 amino acids. Germline CDR1 and CDR2: MNHNS and SASEGT. With 0 bases clipped from V and 3 bases from J, the junction kept 5 bases outside the gene matches.

This chain joins TRBV7-2 and TRBJ1-1; the D gene is possibly TRBD1 (5 bases). The CDR3 length is 15 residues. V was shortened by 0 bases and J by 4 bases, with 12 bases between the two germline ends. In germline, CDR1 is SGHTA, CDR2 FQGNSA. The CDR3 nucleotides read TGTGCCAGCAGCTTAGCGCCCGGGGGGGGCACTGAAGCTTTCTTT. The encoded protein is CASSLAPGGGTEAFF. The complete variable domain, with remaining parts taken from reference TRBV7-2 and TRBJ1-1, reads GAGVSQSPSNKVTEKGKDVELRCDPISGHTALYWYRQSLGQGLEFLIYFQGNSAPDKSGLPSDRFSAERTGGSVSTLTIQRTQQEDSAVYLCASSLAPGGGTEAFFGQGTRLTVV.

CDR3 region: CSVRPKGYEQYF. The CDR3 region has the DNA TGCAGCGTCAGGCCTAAGGGGTACGAGCAGTACTTC. The chain employs TRBV29-1 and TRBJ2-7; possibly TRBD1 for D (5 bases). The CDR3 loop spans 12 amino acids. Germline values: CDR1 SQVTM, CDR2 ANQGSEA. V lost 6 bases to trimming and J lost 4 bases, with 13 bases between them.

CDR3 region: CSVEGGDRGINYGYTF. The CDR3 DNA reads as TGCAGCGTTGAGGGTGGGGACAGGGGAATTAACTATGGCTACACCTTC. The chain recombines TRBV29-1 with TRBJ1-2, with TRBD1 identical over 10 bases. V was clipped by 3 bases and J by 1 base; unmatched bases: 8. CDR1 is SQVTM and CDR2 is ANQGSEA in the germline V gene. CDR3 size: 16 residues. The variable domain in full, completed from reference TRBV29-1 and TRBJ1-2, reads SAVISQKPSRDICQRGTSLTIQCQVDSQVTMMFWYRQQPGQSLTLIATANQGSEATYESGFVIDKFPISRPNLTFSTLTVSNMSPEDSSIYLCSVEGGDRGINYGYTFGSGTRLTVV.

V and J are TRBV13 and TRBJ2-5, with 7 bases matching TRBD2. The germline gives CDR1 PRHDT, CDR2 FYEKMQ (reference sequence). V lost 5 bases, J lost 4 bases, and 7 bases stayed unmatched. CDR3 length equals 14 residues. The CDR3 region has the DNA TGTGCCAGCAGCGGTAAGCGGGAAGTAGAGACCCAGTACTTC. It translates to CASSGKREVETQYF. Full variable domain (rest looked up from reference TRBV13 and TRBJ2-5): AAGVIQSPRHLIKEKRETATLKCYPIPRHDTVYWYQQGPGQDPQFLISFYEKMQSDKGSIPDRFSAQQFSDYHSELNMSSLELGDSALYFCASSGKREVETQYFGPGTRLLVL.

The J gene is TRBJ1-5, the V gene TRBV19; the match to TRBD1 covers 7 bases. V trimming: 7 bases; J trimming: 2 bases; junction bases outside the gene matches: 5. The CDR3 spans 14 residues. Germline V CDR1 and CDR2: LNHDA, SQIVND (reference sequence). CDR3 in DNA: TGTGCCAGTAAAGGGGGCTGGGGCAATCAGCCCCAGCATTTT. Residues: CASKGGWGNQPQHF. Based on the CDR3 plus reference TRBV19 and TRBJ1-5, the full variable domain is DGGITQSPKYLFRKEGQNVTLSCEQNLNHDAMYWYRQDPGQGLRLIYYSQIVNDFQKGDIAEGYSVSREKKESFPLTVTSAQKNPTAFYLCASKGGWGNQPQHFGDGTRLSIL.